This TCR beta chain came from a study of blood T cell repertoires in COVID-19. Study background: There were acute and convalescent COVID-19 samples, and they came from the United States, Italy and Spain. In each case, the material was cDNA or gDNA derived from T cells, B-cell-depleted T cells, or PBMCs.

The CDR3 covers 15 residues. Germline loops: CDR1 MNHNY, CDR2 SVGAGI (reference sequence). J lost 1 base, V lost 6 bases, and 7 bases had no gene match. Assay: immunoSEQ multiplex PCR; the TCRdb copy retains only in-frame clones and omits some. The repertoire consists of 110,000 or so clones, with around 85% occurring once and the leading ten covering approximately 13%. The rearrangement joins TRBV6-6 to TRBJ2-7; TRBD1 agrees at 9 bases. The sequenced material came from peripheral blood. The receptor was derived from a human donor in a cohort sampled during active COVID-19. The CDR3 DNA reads TGTGCCAGCAGCCGCGAGACAGGGGGTTCCTACGAGCAGTACTTC. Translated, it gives CASSRETGGSYEQYF.